The 27 T cell receptor beta chains in this list originate from one sample, sequenced in a study of identical twins. TCRdb analysed the 5' RACE reads with MiXCR anew, one entry per CDR3 protein. The data contain roughly 1,500,000 distinct CDR3 sequences, about 30% of them seen just once; the ten biggest clones take up about 0.27%. The material sequenced was cord blood. The receptors originated from a newborn girl in good health.

The rearrangement links TRBV6-6 to TRBJ2-2; D is undetermined. V dropped 1 base and J dropped 4 bases, with 10 bases sitting between them. The CDR3 has 15 amino acids. Looked up from germline, CDR1 is MNHNY and CDR2 is SVGAGI (reference sequence). Written as DNA, the CDR3 is TGTGCCAGCAGTTACTTCAGTCGGATCACCGGGGAGCTGTTTTTT. Translating it yields CASSYFSRITGELFF.

This chain links TRBV10-3 with TRBJ1-6; D unclear. V lost 0 bases to trimming and J lost 5 bases, with 5 bases between them. This CDR3 is 14 amino acids long. Germline V gene data show CDR1 as ENHRY and CDR2 as SYGVKD. The CDR3 DNA sequence: TGTGCCATCAGTGAGTCGAGGGATAATTCACCCCTCCACTTT. It encodes CAISESRDNSPLHF.

This clonotype occurred many times. The chain has TRBV11-2 and TRBJ2-3; D is uncertain. The V gene's germline CDR1 is SGHAT and CDR2 FQNNGV. V lost 5 bases, J lost 3 bases, and 12 bases lay in between. CDR3 length: 14 residues. Here the CDR3 reads CASSPRHGTDTQYF. The CDR3 DNA follows: TGTGCCAGCAGCCCGAGACACGGGACAGATACGCAGTATTTT.

In this sample, this clonotype turned up a few times. The genes are TRBV6-5 and TRBJ2-3; D tentatively fits TRBD1 or TRBD2 (5 bases each). CDR3 size: 15 residues. Germline assignment: CDR1 MNHEY and CDR2 SVGAGI. Trimming shortened V by 2 bases and J by 3 bases, and 12 bases separated the two germline ends. The CDR3 DNA sequence: TGTGCCAGCAGTTACATGGGGGAGAGGACAGATACGCAGTATTTT. This translates into CASSYMGERTDTQYF.

This clonotype was recorded at least ten times. The chain links TRBV4-1 to TRBJ2-3; no definite D call. Germline V gene lookup returns CDR1 MGHRA and CDR2 YSYEKL. The length of the CDR3 is 14 residues. V shed 4 bases and J shed 4 bases, with 12 bases lying between them. This chain's CDR3 is CASSRLPGADTQYF. The CDR3, as DNA: TGCGCCAGCAGCCGCCTACCAGGCGCAGATACGCAGTATTTT.

The rearrangement joins TRBV7-9 to TRBJ2-7; D gene unclear. The CDR3 consists of 14 residues. Trimming pared 5 bases from V and 2 bases from J, leaving 13 bases between. The germline V gene has CDR1 SEHNR and CDR2 FQNEAQ (reference sequence). DNA of the CDR3: TGTGCCAGCAGCCCAAAGACCCTACCCTACGAGCAGTACTTC. The encoded protein is CASSPKTLPYEQYF.

V usage is TRBV10-3 and J usage is TRBJ2-7; 8 nucleotides match TRBD1. Trimming at V came to 4 bases and at J to 5 bases, leaving 7 bases not matched to a gene. The CDR3 has 14 amino acids. Germline CDR1 and CDR2: ENHRY and SYGVKD. CDR3 DNA sequence: TGTGCCATCAGTGGATCACAGGGGGTCGACGAGCAGTACTTC. This sequence encodes CAISGSQGVDEQYF.

The rearrangement uses TRBV20-1 and TRBJ2-6, with a weak D call TRBD1 (6 bases). Germline lookup yields CDR1 DFQATT and CDR2 SNEGSKA (reference sequence). The CDR3 runs 14 residues. V lost 6 bases and J 2 bases, leaving 11 bases between the germline ends. The CDR3 protein is CSAMRTAGANVLTF. For the CDR3, the DNA is TGCAGTGCGATGAGGACAGCTGGGGCCAACGTCCTGACTTTC.

The chain joins TRBV20-1 to TRBJ2-1; either TRBD1 or TRBD2 may fit D (6 bases each). CDR1 and CDR2 (germline): DFQATT, SNEGSKA (reference sequence). V gave up 5 bases and J gave up 0 bases, with 14 bases separating them. There are 15 residues in the CDR3. In DNA form, the CDR3 reads TGCAGTGCTCCCCGGGGGCGAGGCTCCTACAATGAGCAGTTCTTC. This translates into CSAPRGRGSYNEQFF.

This clonotype was recorded a few times. V usage is TRBV10-3 and J usage is TRBJ1-1; TRBD1 matches 7 bases. V lost 6 bases to trimming and J lost 3 bases; unmatched junction nucleotides: 10. The CDR3 has 15 amino acids. The V gene's germline CDR1 is ENHRY and CDR2 SYGVKD. CDR3 nucleotide sequence: TGTGCCATCAGGGCTTCAGGACAGGAGGACACTGAAGCTTTCTTT. This sequence encodes CAIRASGQEDTEAFF.

This clonotype has a handful of counts. The chain employs TRBV29-1 and TRBJ2-7; D may be TRBD1 (6 bases). CDR1 SQVTM and CDR2 ANQGSEA come from the germline V gene. V lost 6 bases and J 0 bases, leaving 12 bases between the germline ends. This CDR3 has 13 amino acids. CDR3: CSVGQWSSYEQYF. CDR3 DNA sequence: TGCAGCGTAGGACAGTGGAGCTCCTACGAGCAGTACTTC.

This clonotype was seen ten or more times. This chain links TRBV20-1 with TRBJ2-7; unclear D gene. The CDR3 covers 13 residues. Trimming removed 3 bases at V and 3 bases at J, with 12 bases between. Germline CDR1 reads DFQATT; CDR2 reads SNEGSKA (reference sequence). CDR3 sequence: CSARRLGSYEQYF. The CDR3 DNA sequence: TGCAGTGCTAGGCGGTTGGGAAGCTACGAGCAGTACTTC.

In this sample, this clonotype turned up many times. The chain recombines TRBV7-9 with TRBJ1-2; no definite D call. The CDR3 length is 13 residues. The germline V gene encodes CDR1 SEHNR and CDR2 FQNEAQ (reference sequence). Trimming pared 3 bases from V and 2 bases from J, leaving 7 bases between. CDR3 sequence: CASSLIGNYGYTF. The CDR3 nucleotides are TGTGCCAGCAGCTTGATCGGGAACTATGGCTACACCTTC.

The rearrangement uses TRBV24-1 and TRBJ2-3, with D hard to call. Germline V lookup: CDR1 KGHDR, CDR2 SFDVKD. The V end lost 9 bases, the J end lost 5 bases, and 8 bases lay between the germline ends. The CDR3 consists of 11 residues. The CDR3 nucleotides are TGTGCCACCGCCCTCAAAGATACGCAGTATTTT. It is translated as CATALKDTQYF.

The V gene is TRBV28, the J gene TRBJ2-1; 9 bases are a match to TRBD2. J lost 3 bases, V lost 10 bases, and 7 bases had no gene match. Germline CDR1 reads MDHEN; CDR2 reads SYDVKM. This CDR3 is built from 14 residues. In DNA form, the CDR3 reads TGTGCCAACGTGGCGGGAGGGTTCTACAATGAGCAGTTCTTC. It specifies CANVAGGFYNEQFF.

Worth noting for this clonotype: A much larger clone differs from this one at a single base, so this may be a read error. The rearrangement joins TRBV4-2 to TRBJ2-1, with D perhaps matching TRBD2 (5 bases). This CDR3 is built from 14 residues. V dropped 1 base and J dropped 7 bases, with 11 bases sitting between them. Germline V CDR1 and CDR2: LGHNA, YNFKEQ. The CDR3 loop is CASSQGLVANEQFF. The CDR3 coding sequence is TGTGCCAGCAGCCAAGGCCTGGTAGCGAATGAGCAGTTCTTC.

The rearrangement links TRBV20-1 to TRBJ2-1, with a possible D match to TRBD2 (6 bases). Looked up from germline, CDR1 is DFQATT and CDR2 is SNEGSKA (reference sequence). There are 12 residues in the CDR3. The DNA of the CDR3 is TGCACCAACCTCGACCGGGGGAATGAGCAGTTCTTC. Residues: CTNLDRGNEQFF.

V usage is TRBV2 and J usage is TRBJ2-2; 9 bases align to TRBD1. Germline V CDR1 and CDR2: SNHLY, FYNNEI. V lost 5 bases to trimming and J lost 6 bases; unmatched junction nucleotides: 4. The CDR3 extends over 14 amino acids. CDR3 nucleotide sequence: TGTGCCAGCAGTCGGGACAGGGTTGCCGGGGAGCTGTTTTTT. It translates to CASSRDRVAGELFF.

This clonotype has more than one count but fewer than ten. The chain is built from TRBV6-5 and TRBJ2-1; TRBD2 agrees at 7 bases. Looked up from germline, CDR1 is MNHEY and CDR2 is SVGAGI. The CDR3 loop spans 14 amino acids. The V segment lost 7 bases and the J segment 5 bases; nucleotides outside the gene matches: 8. For the CDR3, the DNA is TGTGCCAGCACTCGTAGCGGGTCCGACAATGAGCAGTTCTTC. Encoded protein: CASTRSGSDNEQFF.

This clonotype was found many times. This chain uses TRBV5-1 with TRBJ2-4; no reliable D call. The germline CDR1 and CDR2 sequences are SGHRS and YFSETQ. CDR3 length: 12 amino acids. V was trimmed by 4 bases and J by 3 bases, leaving 5 bases between them. The CDR3 DNA is TGCGCCAGCAGCCCGGACAAAAACATTCAGTACTTC. This encodes CASSPDKNIQYF.

This clonotype has more than one count but fewer than ten. The rearrangement links TRBV12-3 or TRBV12-4 to TRBJ2-4; 8 bases align to TRBD1. The CDR3 extends over 16 amino acids. V trimming: 5 bases; J trimming: 1 base; junction bases outside the gene matches: 7. This CDR3 reads CASSPRQGRAKNIQYF. In nucleotides, the CDR3 is TGTGCCAGCAGTCCCCGACAGGGGCGGGCCAAAAACATTCAGTACTTC.

This clonotype was seen only a few times. This sequence joins TRBV7-9 and TRBJ2-3; D uncertain. The CDR3 has 14 amino acids. Trimming shortened V by 1 base and J by 4 bases, and 9 bases separated the two germline ends. Germline loops: CDR1 SEHNR, CDR2 FQNEAQ (reference sequence). The CDR3 loop reads CASSLDWGPDTQYF. The DNA for the CDR3 is TGTGCCAGCAGCTTAGATTGGGGTCCAGATACGCAGTATTTT.

In this sample, this clonotype turned up a few times. The genes are TRBV28 and TRBJ2-5; a weak D match, TRBD1 (6 bases). Germline V lookup: CDR1 MDHEN, CDR2 SYDVKM. The ends were cut back, 7 bases at V and 4 bases at J, with 16 bases in the middle. The CDR3 spans 14 residues. The CDR3 loop is CASNLQTRGETQYF. As DNA, the CDR3 is TGTGCCAGCAACTTACAGACCAGGGGAGAGACCCAGTACTTC.

The chain carries TRBV2 and TRBJ2-3, with D possibly being TRBD2 (6 bases). The CDR3 covers 15 residues. Trimming left V 8 bases short and J 5 bases short, with 20 bases between. Germline lookup yields CDR1 SNHLY and CDR2 FYNNEI. CDR3 bases: TGTGCCAGCCGGAGCGGAGGACTATTCTTAGATACGCAGTATTTT. It specifies CASRSGGLFLDTQYF.

This clonotype was found a few times. The chain is built from TRBV24-1 and TRBJ2-3, with D tentatively TRBD1 (5 bases). This CDR3 spans 16 amino acids. Deletions cut 1 base from V and 4 bases from J, with 14 bases between. Germline V lookup: CDR1 KGHDR, CDR2 SFDVKD. CDR3 sequence reads: CATSDFRALEPDTQYF. Here the CDR3 DNA reads TGTGCCACCAGTGATTTCAGGGCTCTTGAGCCAGATACGCAGTATTTT.

This clonotype was recorded a few times. The V call is TRBV2, the J call TRBJ2-3; 9 nucleotides align to TRBD2. Per germline, CDR1 SNHLY and CDR2 FYNNEI. The length of the CDR3 is 18 residues. After removal of 6 bases from V and 6 bases from J, the junction contained 19 bases not matched to a gene. The CDR3 is CASRRLAGVRSVGDTQYF. CDR3 nucleotides: TGTGCCAGCAGAAGATTAGCGGGAGTCAGAAGTGTCGGGGATACGCAGTATTTT.

This clonotype was picked up a small number of times. The chain carries TRBV7-2 and TRBJ2-4; weak D call: TRBD1 (5 bases). The J call may be mistaken, given a closer DNA end match to TRBJ2-5. The CDR3 is made up of 14 amino acids. Germline V lookup: CDR1 SGHTA, CDR2 FQGNSA. CDR3 region: CASSSQGLLETQYF. CDR3 DNA: TGTGCCAGCAGCTCTCAGGGTCTGTTGGAGACCCAGTACTTC.